This passage covers 9 T cell receptor beta chains from one sample sequenced in a study of PD-1 blockade in classical Hodgkin lymphoma. The repertoire was sequenced with immunoSEQ multiplex PCR; TCRdb's copy has only in-frame clones and lacks some. The repertoire holds 41,000 or so clones, with roughly three quarters as singletons. There was relapse after autologous stem cell transplantation in every patient, and there was variation in brentuximab vedotin exposure. Sample: peripheral blood mononuclear cells (PBMCs), taken at baseline. Every receptor here comes from a human donor with classical Hodgkin lymphoma.

The rearrangement uses TRBV18 and TRBJ2-2, with D possibly called TRBD1 or TRBD2 (5 bases each). The CDR3 runs to 16 residues. Trimming took 6 bases from V and 0 from J, leaving 14 bases between them. Germline V CDR1 and CDR2: KGHSH, LQKENI. CDR3: CASSSLPGPNTGELFF. In DNA form, the CDR3 reads TGTGCCAGCTCCTCTCTCCCGGGGCCGAACACCGGGGAGCTGTTTTTT.

The rearrangement uses TRBV9 and TRBJ2-3, with 10 bases lining up with TRBD2. V lost 0 bases to trimming and J lost 4 bases; unmatched junction nucleotides: 11. This CDR3 is built from 18 residues. Germline loops: CDR1 SGDLS, CDR2 YYNGEE. CDR3 residues: CASSVGLAGAGSADTQYF. The CDR3 DNA follows: TGTGCCAGCAGCGTAGGGCTAGCGGGAGCGGGGTCCGCAGATACGCAGTATTTT.

The V gene is TRBV29-1, the J gene TRBJ2-4; no firm D call. The CDR3 spans 16 residues. The V gene lost 0 bases and the J gene lost 1 base, with 13 bases spanning the gap. Germline V gene sequence: CDR1 SQVTM, CDR2 ANQGSEA. CDR3 nucleotide sequence: TGCAGCGTTGAAGATCATCTGGAAGGCGCCAAAAACATTCAGTACTTC. This encodes CSVEDHLEGAKNIQYF.

The V gene is TRBV5-5, the J gene TRBJ1-2; 7 bases are a match to TRBD1. Per germline, CDR1 SGHKS and CDR2 YYEKEE (reference sequence). CDR3 length: 16 amino acids. The J segment lost 4 bases and the V segment lost 0 bases, leaving 9 bases of the junction unmatched. CDR3 coding DNA: TGTGCCAGCAGCTTGGCAATCGGACAGGAAATCTATGGCTACACCTTC. It is translated as CASSLAIGQEIYGYTF.

This clone was picked up a small number of times. The chain recombines TRBV27 with TRBJ1-5; D uncertain. Germline V gene data show CDR1 as MNHEY and CDR2 as SMNVEV (reference sequence). The CDR3 spans 13 residues. The V end was cut by 5 bases, the J end by 0 bases, with 5 bases between. The CDR3 spells CASSSVSNQPQHF. DNA for the CDR3: TGTGCCAGCAGTAGCGTTAGCAATCAGCCCCAGCATTTT.

The chain couples TRBV7-2 to TRBJ2-5, with TRBD1 matching 7 bases. Trimming took 1 base from V and 4 from J; bases not matched to a gene: 18. Germline V gene sequence: CDR1 SGHTA, CDR2 FQGNSA. The CDR3 has 19 amino acids. CDR3 protein: CASSLGGTVPDVFPETQYF. Written as DNA, the CDR3 is TGTGCCAGCAGCTTAGGAGGGACAGTCCCGGATGTATTCCCAGAGACCCAGTACTTC.

J is TRBJ2-7 and V is TRBV19; the D gene is possibly TRBD1 (5 bases). CDR3 length: 13 residues. V dropped 5 bases and J dropped 3 bases, with 11 bases sitting between them. Germline-derived CDR1 and CDR2 are LNHDA and SQIVND (reference sequence). For the CDR3, the DNA is TGTGCCAGTAGTTTGACAGCACTCTACGAGCAGTACTTC. Translation gives CASSLTALYEQYF.

This clone turned up a few times. The rearrangement uses TRBV4-3 and TRBJ2-7, with 13 bases fitting TRBD2. Unmatched junction bases numbered 17, after V lost 6 bases and J lost 12 bases. Germline values: CDR1 LGHNA, CDR2 YSLEER. CDR3 size: 16 residues. This CDR3 reads CASSERSGTSGKVRYF. Written as DNA, the CDR3 is TGCGCCAGCAGTGAACGTTCCGGGACTAGCGGGAAGGTGCGGTACTTC.

A few counts support this clone. Other DNA sequences from this sample encode an identical CDR3 as well. The rearrangement joins TRBV15 to TRBJ2-7; a possible D gene is TRBD1 (6 bases). The CDR3 is 15 residues long. V lost 2 bases and J 2 bases, leaving 13 bases between the germline ends. Germline V gene lookup returns CDR1 LNHNV and CDR2 YYDKDF (reference sequence). The DNA of the CDR3 is TGTGCCACCAGCAGATTCAGGGGTTTAGCCTACGAGCAGTACTTC. Translating it yields CATSRFRGLAYEQYF.